These 9 T cell receptor beta chains share one sample of origin, sequenced in a study of cytomegalovirus exposure and HLA in healthy donors. The PCR ran on 60 Vbeta and 13 Jbeta primers. Libraries were prepared by immunoSEQ multiplex PCR; TCRdb keeps only in-frame clonotypes and omits some of them. Of 95,000 to 120,000 clones listed, around 82% are singletons. Sequenced material: PBMCs. Receptors were obtained from a woman in her thirties in good health and CMV-seropositive.

The rearrangement uses TRBV10-3 and TRBJ2-7, with a weak D call TRBD1 (7 bases). The V end was cut by 4 bases, the J end by 2 bases, with 21 bases between. Germline assignment: CDR1 ENHRY and CDR2 SYGVKD. This CDR3 has 17 amino acids. The CDR3 bases are TGTGCCATCAGTGGACAGGGAGGAGGGAGCCGCACCTACGAGCAGTACTTC. Its protein is CAISGQGGGSRTYEQYF.

The chain has TRBV5-1 and TRBJ2-3; 10 bases are a match to TRBD2. The CDR3 has 15 amino acids. From germline, CDR1 is SGHRS and CDR2 YFSETQ. Trimming removed 4 bases from V and 7 bases from J; junction bases left unmatched: 9. The CDR3 nucleotides are TGCGCCAGCAGCGAAACAGCGGGAGGGCCGCATACGCAGTATTTT. Amino acids: CASSETAGGPHTQYF.

The chain joins TRBV29-1 to TRBJ2-3; TRBD2 matches 8 bases. The germline V gene encodes CDR1 SQVTM and CDR2 ANQGSEA. The CDR3 is 14 residues long. Germline trimming cut 4 bases from V and 2 bases from J; bases unmatched to any gene: 5. CDR3 amino acids: CSVAFGGATDTQYF. DNA for the CDR3: TGCAGCGTTGCGTTCGGGGGGGCCACAGATACGCAGTATTTT.

V usage is TRBV2 and J usage is TRBJ1-5; 10 bases are a match to TRBD1. Germline loops: CDR1 SNHLY, CDR2 FYNNEI. The V segment lost 7 bases and the J segment 6 bases; nucleotides outside the gene matches: 6. There are 14 residues in the CDR3. The CDR3 spells CASTGTGAGQPQHF. CDR3 bases: TGTGCCAGCACCGGGACAGGGGCTGGTCAGCCCCAGCATTTT.

The chain joins TRBV18 to TRBJ1-1, with 10 bases identical to TRBD1. The CDR3 sequence is 15 residues long. Germline loops: CDR1 KGHSH, CDR2 LQKENI. V was clipped by 3 bases and J by 2 bases; unmatched bases: 3. CDR3: CASSPGTGVNTEAFF. Written as DNA, the CDR3 is TGTGCCAGCTCACCCGGGACAGGGGTAAACACTGAAGCTTTCTTT.

V usage is TRBV18 and J usage is TRBJ2-2, with D maybe TRBD1 (6 bases). Trimming removed 9 bases at V and 2 bases at J, with 13 bases between. CDR3 length: 14 residues. Germline values: CDR1 KGHSH, CDR2 LQKENI. CDR3 nucleotide sequence: TGTGCCAGTTCCAGGGGAAGTAACACCGGGGAGCTGTTTTTT. It codes for CASSRGSNTGELFF.

This clone has just a few counts. J is TRBJ1-5 and V is TRBV2; 9 bases fit TRBD1. CDR1 is SNHLY, CDR2 FYNNEI, per germline. Trimming removed 6 bases from V and 4 bases from J; junction bases left unmatched: 1. CDR3 length: 13 amino acids. The CDR3 nucleotides read TGTGCCAGCAGCGGGACAGGGAATCAGCCCCAGCATTTT. Translating it yields CASSGTGNQPQHF.

The V gene is TRBV7-9, the J gene TRBJ2-1, with TRBD1 matching over 7 bases. CDR1 and CDR2 (germline): SEHNR, FQNEAQ (reference sequence). Unmatched junction bases numbered 11, after V lost 5 bases and J lost 1 base. CDR3 length: 17 residues. The CDR3 DNA sequence: TGTGCCAGCAGCGGGACAGAAGAATACTTTTCCTACAATGAGCAGTTCTTC. Its translation is CASSGTEEYFSYNEQFF.

This rearrangement joins TRBV11-2 to TRBJ1-1, with 8 bases fitting TRBD1. Germline values: CDR1 SGHAT, CDR2 FQNNGV. The CDR3 length is 15 residues. After removal of 5 bases from V and 1 base from J, the junction contained 6 bases not matched to a gene. CDR3 residues: CASSPQGVRNTEAFF. The CDR3 DNA reads TGTGCCAGCAGCCCACAGGGGGTTCGGAACACTGAAGCTTTCTTT.